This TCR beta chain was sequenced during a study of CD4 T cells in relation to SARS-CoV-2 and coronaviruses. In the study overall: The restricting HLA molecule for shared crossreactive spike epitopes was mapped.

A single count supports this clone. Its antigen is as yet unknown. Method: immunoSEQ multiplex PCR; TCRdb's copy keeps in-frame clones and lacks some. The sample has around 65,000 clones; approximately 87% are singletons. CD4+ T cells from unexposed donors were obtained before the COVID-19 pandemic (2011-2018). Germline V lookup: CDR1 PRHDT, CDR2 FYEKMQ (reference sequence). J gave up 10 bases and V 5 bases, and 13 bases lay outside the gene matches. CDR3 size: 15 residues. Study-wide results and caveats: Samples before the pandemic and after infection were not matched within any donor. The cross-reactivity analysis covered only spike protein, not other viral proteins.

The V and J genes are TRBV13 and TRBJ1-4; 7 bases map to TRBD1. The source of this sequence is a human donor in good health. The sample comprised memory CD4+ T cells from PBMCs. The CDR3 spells CASSGRGQPDGKLFF. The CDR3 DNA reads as TGTGCCAGCAGCGGGCGGGGACAGCCTGATGGAAAACTGTTTTTT.